This TCR beta chain was found in a study of response to subunit inactivated influenza vaccine. TCRdb processed the RT-PCR reads anew with MiXCR; each CDR3 protein has one entry. The sample yields approximately 730,000 distinct CDR3 sequences, around 14% seen once. With 2 bases removed from V and 5 bases from J, the gap between germline ends came to 9 bases. CDR3 length equals 13 residues. Germline values: CDR1 SEHNR, CDR2 FQNEAQ (reference sequence). Study results and caveats: The authors proposed limited new T cell recruitment per seasonal influenza vaccination.

This clonotype has a handful of counts. Its antigen is unidentified. Source: PBMCs from blood, taken 14 to 15 days before vaccination. This TCR came from a man between 50 and 59 years old who received an inactivated influenza vaccine. The chain uses TRBV7-9 and TRBJ1-1; D remains ambiguous. CDR3 nucleotides: TGTGCCAGCAGCTTAAATAGGGAGACTGAAGCTTTCTTT. Its translation is CASSLNRETEAFF.